Shown below are 27 T cell receptor beta chains from a single sample sequenced in a study of cytomegalovirus exposure and HLA in healthy donors. PCR amplification relied on 60 Vbeta primers (plus 13 Jbeta primers). The data were produced by immunoSEQ multiplex PCR, yet TCRdb's version contains in-frame clones alone and is incomplete. The sample lists about 150,000 clones; 80% to 85% were seen once. Sequenced sample: PBMCs. The receptor set was obtained from a woman under 40 in good health and CMV-seronegative.

The chain uses TRBV5-1 and TRBJ2-7; 7 bases are a match to TRBD2. The V gene's germline CDR1 is SGHRS and CDR2 YFSETQ. CDR3 size: 18 residues. With 0 bases clipped from V and 3 bases from J, the junction kept 15 bases outside the gene matches. The CDR3 region has the DNA TGCGCCAGCAGCTTGGATCTGAACGGGCGGGAGAGGGGCTACGAGCAGTACTTC. Amino acids: CASSLDLNGRERGYEQYF.

J is TRBJ2-1 and V is TRBV7-2, with 7 bases matching TRBD2. From germline, CDR1 is SGHTA and CDR2 FQGNSA. V lost 2 bases and J lost 9; bases outside the gene matches: 4. The CDR3 extends over 13 amino acids. The CDR3 is CASSLRGEAEQFF. The CDR3 nucleotides are TGTGCCAGCAGCTTACGGGGGGAAGCTGAGCAGTTCTTC.

CDR3 sequence: CASSVTGRYGYTF. CDR3 coding DNA: TGTGCCAGCAGCGTAACAGGACGCTATGGCTACACCTTC. The rearrangement links TRBV9 to TRBJ1-2; maybe TRBD1 (5 bases). The CDR3 is made up of 13 amino acids. V lost 1 base and J lost 4, with 8 bases in between. CDR1 and CDR2 from the germline V gene are SGDLS and YYNGEE.

V is TRBV28 and J is TRBJ1-5; 10 bases are shared with TRBD1. Germline loops: CDR1 MDHEN, CDR2 SYDVKM. Trimming removed 6 bases from V and 7 bases from J; junction bases left unmatched: 3. The CDR3 loop spans 13 amino acids. CDR3 region: CASRGQGEQPQHF. The CDR3 DNA sequence: TGTGCCAGCAGAGGACAGGGGGAACAGCCCCAGCATTTT.

The chain joins TRBV5-1 to TRBJ2-2; 7 bases line up with TRBD2. Germline CDR1 and CDR2: SGHRS and YFSETQ. The CDR3 consists of 15 residues. The junction had 9 bases not matched to a gene; V was cut back by 4 bases and J by 6 bases. The CDR3 reads CASSIVGLYAGELFF. CDR3 sequence (DNA): TGCGCCAGCAGCATAGTGGGACTATACGCCGGGGAGCTGTTTTTT.

The V and J genes are TRBV9 and TRBJ2-7; 8 nucleotides align to TRBD2. V was clipped by 0 bases and J by 3 bases; unmatched bases: 5. CDR1 and CDR2 (germline): SGDLS, YYNGEE. The CDR3 has 15 residues. The CDR3 DNA sequence: TGTGCCAGCAGCGTAGGGGGTAGCGGGAACTACGAGCAGTACTTC. It codes for CASSVGGSGNYEQYF.

This chain links TRBV10-3 with TRBJ2-3; D is ambiguous. Trimming left V 10 bases short and J 0 bases short, with 5 bases between. CDR1 and CDR2 from the germline V gene are ENHRY and SYGVKD. The CDR3 covers 11 residues. CDR3: CATTSTDTQYF. The CDR3 nucleotides read TGTGCCACCACTAGCACAGATACGCAGTATTTT.

The chain uses TRBV4-3 and TRBJ1-2; D is unresolved. Trimming removed 0 bases from V and 6 bases from J, with 20 bases in between. Germline V CDR1 and CDR2: LGHNA, YSLEER. CDR3 length: 17 residues. The chain's CDR3 is CASSQDFYGAAPDGYTF. The DNA of the CDR3 is TGCGCCAGCAGCCAAGATTTCTACGGAGCCGCGCCTGATGGCTACACCTTC.

V and J are TRBV28 and TRBJ1-1, with no clear D. This CDR3 region has 15 residues. V was cut by 5 bases and J by 4 bases, with 17 bases left in between. From germline, CDR1 is MDHEN and CDR2 SYDVKM. CDR3 in DNA: TGTGCCAGCAGTAGCGTTAAAACGAACCCCACTGAAGCTTTCTTT. It encodes CASSSVKTNPTEAFF.

The rearrangement uses TRBV7-8 and TRBJ1-2; no reliable D call. CDR1 and CDR2 from the germline V gene are SGHVS and FQNEAQ. Trimming cost V 11 bases and J 4 bases, with 14 bases left between them. There are 12 residues in the CDR3. DNA of the CDR3: TGTGCCTGTACGGACTCCAGCTATGGCTACACCTTC. It specifies CACTDSSYGYTF.

CDR3 region: CASSWGLEDNEQFF. The CDR3 DNA reads TGTGCCAGCAGCTGGGGACTAGAAGACAATGAGCAGTTCTTC. The chain joins TRBV7-3 to TRBJ2-1; 8 bases match TRBD2. The length of the CDR3 is 14 residues. Germline CDR1 SGHTA, CDR2 FQGTGA. With V trimmed by 4 bases and J by 5 bases, 4 bases remained unmatched.

The V gene is TRBV5-1, the J gene TRBJ2-2, with D possibly TRBD2 on 6 matching bases. This CDR3 comprises 14 residues. The germline gives CDR1 SGHRS, CDR2 YFSETQ. The germline V and J ends were trimmed by 4 bases and 2 bases, with 9 bases remaining between them. The CDR3 DNA reads as TGCGCCAGCAGCCTAGCGATCAACACCGGGGAGCTGTTTTTT. This gives the protein CASSLAINTGELFF.

The chain is built from TRBV28 and TRBJ1-2; no definite D call. The germline V gene encodes CDR1 MDHEN and CDR2 SYDVKM. Trimming took 6 bases from V and 6 from J, leaving 14 bases between them. CDR3 length: 13 residues. In DNA form, the CDR3 reads TGTGCCAGCAGCTTTCAGCCGAGGAATGGCTACACCTTC. Its protein is CASSFQPRNGYTF.

The table lists this clone with a few counts. V is TRBV11-2 and J is TRBJ2-1; 10 bases match TRBD1. The CDR3 spans 16 residues. The germline CDR1 and CDR2 sequences are SGHAT and FQNNGV. V shed 0 bases and J 7 bases; nucleotides not matched to a gene: 6. For the CDR3, the DNA is TGTGCCAGCAGCTTAGATTCGGGACAGGGGAGAAATGAGCAGTTCTTC. Translating it yields CASSLDSGQGRNEQFF.

This clone was recorded once. This sequence joins TRBV7-9 and TRBJ1-3, with 7 bases that match TRBD1. This CDR3 has 16 residues. CDR1 and CDR2 from the germline V gene are SEHNR and FQNEAQ (reference sequence). After removal of 5 bases from V and 4 bases from J, the junction contained 11 bases not matched to a gene. The CDR3 sequence: CASSTLDRDLGNTIYF. The CDR3 nucleotides read TGTGCCAGCAGCACACTTGACAGGGACCTCGGAAACACCATATATTTT.

This clone was seen a single time. V gene TRBV10-3 combines with J gene TRBJ2-3, with 9 bases aligning to TRBD2. V lost 2 bases, J lost 0 bases, and 6 bases stayed unmatched. The CDR3 totals 17 residues. In germline, CDR1 is ENHRY, CDR2 SYGVKD. Written as DNA, the CDR3 is TGTGCCATCAGTGAGACTAAGACTAGCGGTAGCACAGATACGCAGTATTTT. It encodes CAISETKTSGSTDTQYF.

The gene calls are TRBV11-2 and TRBJ2-7; 10 positions agree with TRBD1. This CDR3 contains 16 residues. In germline, CDR1 is SGHAT, CDR2 FQNNGV. With 5 bases clipped from V and 5 bases from J, the junction kept 12 bases outside the gene matches. In nucleotides, the CDR3 is TGTGCCAGCAGCCGGGTAGGGACAGGGGCTCTCCACGAGCAGTACTTC. This translates into CASSRVGTGALHEQYF.

The chain carries TRBV7-2 and TRBJ1-1; TRBD1 might be the D (5 bases). The germline gives CDR1 SGHTA, CDR2 FQGNSA. V was clipped by 1 base and J by 12 bases, with 21 bases between them. The CDR3 is made up of 15 amino acids. Here the CDR3 DNA reads TGTGCCAGCAGCTTAGATCCCGGGGCAGGGAGGATCACTTTCTTT. The encoded protein is CASSLDPGAGRITFF. Based on the CDR3 plus reference TRBV7-2 and TRBJ1-1, the full variable domain is GAGVSQSPSNKVTEKGKDVELRCDPISGHTALYWYRQSLGQGLEFLIYFQGNSAPDKSGLPSDRFSAERTGGSVSTLTIQRTQQEDSAVYLCASSLDPGAGRITFFGQGTRLTVV.

The chain carries TRBV10-3 and TRBJ1-5; 7 bases align to TRBD1. The germline CDR1 and CDR2 sequences are ENHRY and SYGVKD. There are 14 residues in the CDR3. V trimming: 5 bases; J trimming: 2 bases; junction bases outside the gene matches: 3. The CDR3 coding sequence is TGTGCCATCAGTATTACAGGGGGCAATCAGCCCCAGCATTTT. This sequence encodes CAISITGGNQPQHF.

This clone was observed a few times. This chain uses TRBV7-2 with TRBJ2-5; tentative D call: TRBD1 (5 bases). The germline V gene has CDR1 SGHTA and CDR2 FQGNSA. Trimming cost V 4 bases and J 7 bases, with 10 bases left between them. The CDR3 has 12 amino acids. Here the CDR3 reads CASSYGRGTQYF. Written as DNA, the CDR3 is TGTGCCAGCAGCTACGGTAGGGGGACCCAGTACTTC.

The V call is TRBV28, the J call TRBJ1-2; D is perhaps TRBD1 (6 bases). Trimming removed 3 bases at V and 4 bases at J, with 12 bases between. This CDR3 has 14 residues. In germline, CDR1 is MDHEN, CDR2 SYDVKM. DNA of the CDR3: TGTGCCAGCAGTTTTTCAGGGGCCGCCTATGGCTACACCTTC. Its translation is CASSFSGAAYGYTF.

The count of this clone is one. The chain couples TRBV7-9 to TRBJ1-1; perhaps TRBD1 as D (6 bases). The CDR3 runs to 12 residues. Germline V lookup: CDR1 SEHNR, CDR2 FQNEAQ (reference sequence). Deletions cut 6 bases from V and 3 bases from J, with 8 bases between. The CDR3 bases are TGTGCCAGCAGATCAGGGGACACTGAAGCTTTCTTT. Its translation: CASRSGDTEAFF. Looking up the rest from reference TRBV7-9 and TRBJ1-1 gives the full variable domain: DTGVSQNPRHKITKRGQNVTFRCDPISEHNRLYWYRQTLGQGPEFLTYFQNEAQLEKSRLLSDRFSAERPKGSFSTLEIQRTEQGDSAMYLCASRSGDTEAFFGQGTRLTVV.

CDR3 in amino acids: CASSPGTGTDTQYF. CDR3 DNA: TGTGCCAGCAGCCCAGGGACAGGCACAGATACGCAGTATTTT. This chain connects TRBV11-2 to TRBJ2-3; 7 nucleotides match TRBD1. The CDR3 consists of 14 residues. Looked up from germline, CDR1 is SGHAT and CDR2 is FQNNGV. The ends lost 5 bases at V and 1 base at J; junction bases unmatched: 3.

V and J are TRBV7-2 and TRBJ2-1; no reliable D call. The CDR3 spans 15 residues. Germline loops: CDR1 SGHTA, CDR2 FQGNSA. The germline V and J ends were trimmed by 5 bases and 9 bases, with 20 bases remaining between them. CDR3 loop: CASSPQPVPGGEQFF. The CDR3 DNA reads as TGTGCCAGCAGCCCCCAACCGGTTCCAGGTGGTGAGCAGTTCTTC.

This clone was seen once. The V call is TRBV5-5, the J call TRBJ2-5; TRBD2 matches 14 bases. There are 16 residues in the CDR3. Germline CDR1 SGHKS, CDR2 YYEKEE (reference sequence). The V gene end was trimmed by 5 bases and the J gene end by 4 bases; junction bases not matched to a gene: 7. The CDR3 reads CASSGGTSGGGETQYF. Here the CDR3 DNA reads TGTGCCAGCAGTGGCGGGACTAGCGGGGGTGGAGAGACCCAGTACTTC.

This clone was found a few times. The gene calls are TRBV25-1 and TRBJ1-4, with D possibly matching TRBD1 (6 bases). Trimming removed 4 bases at V and 4 bases at J, with 13 bases between. Germline loops: CDR1 MGHDK, CDR2 SYGVNS. The length of the CDR3 is 15 residues. The DNA for the CDR3 is TGTGCCAGCAGTGGCGGACAGTTAAGTAATGAAAAACTGTTTTTT. Its translation: CASSGGQLSNEKLFF.

The rearrangement joins TRBV6-5 to TRBJ1-5; D might be TRBD1 (5 bases). The CDR3 contains 14 residues. Looked up from germline, CDR1 is MNHEY and CDR2 is SVGAGI. V lost 10 bases and J 0 bases, leaving 13 bases between the germline ends. The DNA for the CDR3 is TGTGCCACCCTGACAGCGAATAGCAATCAGCCCCAGCATTTT. Residues: CATLTANSNQPQHF.